Included here is one TCR beta chain sequence, with context. The antigen is undetermined. The source of the sample is a study of OX40 agonist ivuxolimab in advanced cancers. Study-wide results and caveats: CD8+ T cells averaged more expanded clones than CD4+. Antigen specificity was not determined for the expanded peripheral T cells. The authors also found low normalized T-cell clonal expansion in some nonresponders.

Autoimmune disease history or systemic immunosuppression barred patients. V lost 2 bases and J 1 base, leaving 9 bases between the germline ends. Germline loops: CDR1 SGHNT, CDR2 YYREEE (reference sequence). The CDR3 is 14 residues long. Generated by immunoSEQ multiplex PCR, the TCRdb table keeps only in-frame clones and is missing some. The repertoire holds 75,000 to 100,000 clones, with approximately 86% as singletons. The TCR sequence derives from an adult with an advanced solid tumor such as melanoma, head and neck, liver or kidney cancer. This sequence joins TRBV5-4 and TRBJ1-1; D not certain. Sequencing used CD4+ or CD8+ T cells sorted from blood, obtained in a trial of the OX40 agonist ivuxolimab. The CDR3, as DNA: TGTGCCAGCAGCTTCCGGGCCAAGAACACTGAAGCTTTCTTT. The encoded protein is CASSFRAKNTEAFF.